This T cell receptor (beta chain) came from a study of OX40 agonist ivuxolimab in advanced cancers. For the study at large: Patients treated during dose escalation were battling hepatocellular carcinoma, melanoma, renal cell or head and neck cancer. General study results and limits: Researchers did not determine the expanded peripheral T cells' antigen specificity.

Notes on this clone: Antigen: not known.

Using immunoSEQ multiplex PCR, the repertoire was profiled, and TCRdb retains in-frame clones only, with some absent. The sample records tens of thousands of clones, about 90% being singletons. The CDR3 covers 13 residues. Germline V gene data show CDR1 as LNHDA and CDR2 as SQIVND (reference sequence). Trimming removed 8 bases at V and 3 bases at J, with 11 bases between. The sequence was collected from an adult with an advanced solid tumor such as melanoma, head and neck, liver or kidney cancer. The sample here was CD4+ or CD8+ T cells sorted from blood, taken in a trial of the OX40 agonist ivuxolimab. The rearrangement uses TRBV19 and TRBJ2-1, with a weak D call TRBD2 (6 bases). The CDR3 DNA is TGTGCCAGTGCGATGGGGGGCTACAATGAGCAGTTCTTC. It encodes CASAMGGYNEQFF.